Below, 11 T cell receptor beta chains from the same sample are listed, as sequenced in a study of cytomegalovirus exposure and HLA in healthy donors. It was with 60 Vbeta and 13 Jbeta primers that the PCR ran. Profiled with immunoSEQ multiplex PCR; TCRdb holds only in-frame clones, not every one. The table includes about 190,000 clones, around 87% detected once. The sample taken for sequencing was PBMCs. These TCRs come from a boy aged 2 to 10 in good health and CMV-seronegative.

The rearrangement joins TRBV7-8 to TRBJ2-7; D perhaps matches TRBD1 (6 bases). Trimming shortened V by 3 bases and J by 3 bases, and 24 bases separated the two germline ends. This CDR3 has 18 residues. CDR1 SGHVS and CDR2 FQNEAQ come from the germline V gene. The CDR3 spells CASSLFLHTPGVLYEQYF. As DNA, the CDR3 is TGTGCCAGCAGCTTGTTTCTACATACTCCAGGGGTCCTCTACGAGCAGTACTTC.

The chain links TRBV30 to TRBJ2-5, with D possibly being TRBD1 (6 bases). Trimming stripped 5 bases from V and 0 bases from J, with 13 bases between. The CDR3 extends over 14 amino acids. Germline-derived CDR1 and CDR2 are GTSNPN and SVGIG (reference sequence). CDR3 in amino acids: CAWARGSYQETQYF. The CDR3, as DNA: TGTGCCTGGGCCAGGGGCTCGTACCAAGAGACCCAGTACTTC.

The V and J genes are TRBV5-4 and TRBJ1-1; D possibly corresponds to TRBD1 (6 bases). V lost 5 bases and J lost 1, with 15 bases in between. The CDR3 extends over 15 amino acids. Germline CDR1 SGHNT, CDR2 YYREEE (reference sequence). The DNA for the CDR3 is TGTGCCAGCAGACCGACCGGACAGACGAACACTGAAGCTTTCTTT. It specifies CASRPTGQTNTEAFF.

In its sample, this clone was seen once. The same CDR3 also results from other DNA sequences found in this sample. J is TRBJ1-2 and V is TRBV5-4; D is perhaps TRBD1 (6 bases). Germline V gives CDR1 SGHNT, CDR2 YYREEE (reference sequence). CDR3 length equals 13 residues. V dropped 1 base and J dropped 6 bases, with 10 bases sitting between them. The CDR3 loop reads CASSLSGGDGYTF. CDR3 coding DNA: TGTGCCAGCAGCTTGTCGGGGGGCGATGGCTACACCTTC.

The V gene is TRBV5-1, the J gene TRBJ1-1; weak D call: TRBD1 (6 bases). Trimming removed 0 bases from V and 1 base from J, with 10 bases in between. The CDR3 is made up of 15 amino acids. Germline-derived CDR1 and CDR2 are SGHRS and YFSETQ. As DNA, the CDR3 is TGCGCCAGCAGCTTGGTTTTAGGGGGGAACACTGAAGCTTTCTTT. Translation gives CASSLVLGGNTEAFF.

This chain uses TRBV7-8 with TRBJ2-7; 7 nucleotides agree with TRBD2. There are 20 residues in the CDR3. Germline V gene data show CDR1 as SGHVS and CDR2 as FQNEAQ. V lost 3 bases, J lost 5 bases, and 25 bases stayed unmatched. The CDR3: CASSFFGSQVGGRARDEQYF. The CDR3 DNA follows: TGTGCCAGCAGCTTTTTTGGCTCACAGGTTGGGGGGAGGGCACGGGACGAGCAGTACTTC. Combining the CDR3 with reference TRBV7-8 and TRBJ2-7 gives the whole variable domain GAGVSQSPRYKVAKRGQDVALRCDPISGHVSLFWYQQALGQGPEFLTYFQNEAQLDKSGLPSDRFFAERPEGSVSTLKIQRTQQEDSAVYLCASSFFGSQVGGRARDEQYFGPGTRLTVT.

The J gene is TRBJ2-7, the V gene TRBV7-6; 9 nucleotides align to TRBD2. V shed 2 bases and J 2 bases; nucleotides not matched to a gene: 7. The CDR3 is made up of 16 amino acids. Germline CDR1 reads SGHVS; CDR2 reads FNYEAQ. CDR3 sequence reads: CASSLSASGTTYEQYF. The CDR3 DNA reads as TGTGCCAGCAGCTTATCTGCTAGCGGGACCACCTACGAGCAGTACTTC.

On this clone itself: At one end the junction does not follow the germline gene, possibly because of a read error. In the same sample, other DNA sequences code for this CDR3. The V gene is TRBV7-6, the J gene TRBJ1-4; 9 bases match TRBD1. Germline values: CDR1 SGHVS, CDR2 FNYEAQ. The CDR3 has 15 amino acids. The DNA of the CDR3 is TGCGCCAGCAGCTCATCAGTCCCGGGACAGGGTGAGCTGTTTTTT. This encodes CASSSSVPGQGELFF.

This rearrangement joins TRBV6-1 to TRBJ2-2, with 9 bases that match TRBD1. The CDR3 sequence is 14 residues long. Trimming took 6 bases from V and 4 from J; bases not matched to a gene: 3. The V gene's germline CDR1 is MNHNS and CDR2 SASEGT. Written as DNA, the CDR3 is TGTGCCAGCAGGGACAGGGGATCCACCGGGGAGCTGTTTTTT. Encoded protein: CASRDRGSTGELFF.

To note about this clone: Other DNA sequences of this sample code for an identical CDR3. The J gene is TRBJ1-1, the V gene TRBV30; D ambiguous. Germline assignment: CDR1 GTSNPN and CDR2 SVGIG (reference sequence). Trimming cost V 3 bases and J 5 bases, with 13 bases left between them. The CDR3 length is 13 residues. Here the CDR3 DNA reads TGTGCCTGGAGCGGGGTCGGAGGGACTGAAGCTTTCTTT. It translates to CAWSGVGGTEAFF.

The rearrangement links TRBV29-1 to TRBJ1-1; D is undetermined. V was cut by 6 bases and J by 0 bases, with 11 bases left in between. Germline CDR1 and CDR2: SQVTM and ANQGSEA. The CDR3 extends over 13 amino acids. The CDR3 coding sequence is TGCAGCGTGTGCCGTACATTGAACACTGAAGCTTTCTTT. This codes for CSVCRTLNTEAFF.